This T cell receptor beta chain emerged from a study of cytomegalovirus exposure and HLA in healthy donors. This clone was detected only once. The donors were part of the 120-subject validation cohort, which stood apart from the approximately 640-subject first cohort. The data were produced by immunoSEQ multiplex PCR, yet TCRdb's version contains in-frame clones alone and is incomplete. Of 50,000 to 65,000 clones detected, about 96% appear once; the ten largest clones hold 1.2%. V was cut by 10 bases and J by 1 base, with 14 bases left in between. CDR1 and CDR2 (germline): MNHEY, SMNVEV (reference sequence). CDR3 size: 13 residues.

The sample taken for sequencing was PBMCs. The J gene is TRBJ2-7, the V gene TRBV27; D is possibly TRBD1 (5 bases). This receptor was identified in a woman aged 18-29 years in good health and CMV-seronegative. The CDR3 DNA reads TGTGCCACCTCTCCCGCAGGGTCCTACGAGCAGTACTTC. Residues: CATSPAGSYEQYF.